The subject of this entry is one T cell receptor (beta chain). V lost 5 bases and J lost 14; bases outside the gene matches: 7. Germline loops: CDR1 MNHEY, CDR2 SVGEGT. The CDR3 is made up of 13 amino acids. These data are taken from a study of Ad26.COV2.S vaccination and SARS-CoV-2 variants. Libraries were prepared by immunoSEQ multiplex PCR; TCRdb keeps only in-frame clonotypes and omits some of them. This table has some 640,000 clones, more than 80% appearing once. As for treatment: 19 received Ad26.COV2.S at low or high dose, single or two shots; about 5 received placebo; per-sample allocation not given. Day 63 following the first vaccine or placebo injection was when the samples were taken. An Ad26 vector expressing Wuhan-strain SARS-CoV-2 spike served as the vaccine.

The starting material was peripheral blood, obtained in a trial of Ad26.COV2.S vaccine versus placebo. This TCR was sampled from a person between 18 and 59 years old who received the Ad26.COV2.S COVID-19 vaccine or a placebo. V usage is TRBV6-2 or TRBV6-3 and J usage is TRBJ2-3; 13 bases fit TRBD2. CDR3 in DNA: TGTGCCAGCAGTCCCCAGACTAGCGGGGGGACGTATTTT. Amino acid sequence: CASSPQTSGGTYF.